This TCR beta chain was observed in a study of blood T cell repertoires in COVID-19. Study information: Sources were T cells, B-cell-depleted T cells, or PBMCs; the material itself was cDNA or gDNA.

Individuals aged roughly 18 to 95 years were recruited from about two dozen US areas. Cohorts were assigned according to the clinical history that participants reported. The germline gives CDR1 MGHRA, CDR2 YSYEKL. Trimming at V came to 3 bases and at J to 3 bases, leaving 5 bases not matched to a gene. This CDR3 comprises 15 residues. In the original analysis: Using reference gene primer amplification, nucleated cell counts were estimated. Libraries were prepared by immunoSEQ multiplex PCR; TCRdb keeps only in-frame clonotypes and omits some of them. The V and J calls and clone size come from that table; D and trimming were worked out from the DNA. The sample holds under 300,000 clones, approximately 83% seen once.

The sample was PBMCs or T cells enriched from blood (not recorded which). This chain joins TRBV4-1 and TRBJ1-2, with TRBD1 matching 9 bases. This receptor was identified in a woman aged 40 to 50 with acute COVID-19. CDR3 nucleotide sequence: TGCGCCAGCAGCCAGATAACAGGGGGCGACTATGGCTACACCTTC. Amino acid sequence: CASSQITGGDYGYTF.